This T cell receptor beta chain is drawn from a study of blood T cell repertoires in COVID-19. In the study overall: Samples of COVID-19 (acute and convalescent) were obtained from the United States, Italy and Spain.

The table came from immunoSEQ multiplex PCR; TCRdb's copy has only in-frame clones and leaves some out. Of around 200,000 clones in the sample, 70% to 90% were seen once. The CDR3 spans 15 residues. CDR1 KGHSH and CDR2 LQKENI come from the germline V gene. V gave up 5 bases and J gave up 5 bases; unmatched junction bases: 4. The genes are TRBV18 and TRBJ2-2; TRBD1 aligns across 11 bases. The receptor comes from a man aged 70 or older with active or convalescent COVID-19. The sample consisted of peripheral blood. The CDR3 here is CASSSGTGGTGELFF. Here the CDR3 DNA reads TGTGCCAGCTCATCCGGGACAGGGGGGACCGGGGAGCTGTTTTTT.